These T cell receptor beta chains were read from a single sample in a study of T cell clonotyping in hematopoietic cell transplantation. This table comes from immunoSEQ multiplex PCR, and its TCRdb copy is limited to in-frame clones, with some not included. The sample lists around 26,000 clones, more than 65% occurring once. Sequences were derived from peripheral blood mononuclear cells, sampled before stem cell transplant. The receptor set was obtained from a man in his forties or fifties with acute myeloid leukemia. Some clones in this sample may be carry-over from other donors' samples. CDR3s include the opening cysteine and the closing phenylalanine or tryptophan. D genes are given only for firm matches. Size tells how often a clone was seen (once, few, many) or the class of an expanded clone, and some rows leave it out.

clone size	V gene	D gene	J gene	CDR3 protein	CDR3 DNA
NA	TRBV5-8	NA	TRBJ1-1	CASKQTEAFF	TGTGCCAGCAAACAGACTGAAGCTTTCTTT
NA	TRBV6-4	TRBD2	TRBJ2-3	CASSPQLAGVGADTQYF	TGTGCCAGCAGTCCCCAATTAGCGGGAGTGGGTGCAGATACGCAGTATTTT
NA	TRBV4-2	TRBD2	TRBJ2-4	CASSLHGEGVAKNIQYF	TGTGCCAGCAGCCTCCATGGGGAGGGTGTAGCCAAAAACATTCAGTACTTC
NA	TRBV5-1	NA	TRBJ2-1	CASSLDNGGSSYTEQFF	TGCGCCAGCAGCTTGGATAATGGGGGCTCCTCCTACACTGAGCAGTTCTTC
once	TRBV5-5	NA	TRBJ1-1	CASSITAMNTEAFF	TGTGCCAGCAGCATTACCGCTATGAACACTGAAGCTTTCTTT
NA	TRBV7-2	NA	TRBJ1-6	CASSLGLGAISPLHF	TGTGCCAGCAGCTTAGGGCTCGGGGCGATTTCACCCCTCCACTTT
NA	TRBV13	NA	TRBJ1-1	CASSVAGRRMNTEAFF	TGTGCCAGCAGCGTCGCAGGGCGTAGAATGAACACTGAAGCTTTCTTT
NA	TRBV6-5	NA	TRBJ1-6	CASRGASYNSPLHF	TGTGCCAGCAGGGGAGCCTCCTATAATTCACCCCTCCACTTT
NA	TRBV9	TRBD1	TRBJ1-3	CASSAPLTGGSSGNTIYF	TGTGCCAGCAGCGCCCCCCTGACAGGGGGCTCCTCTGGAAACACCATATATTTT
NA	TRBV7-9	TRBD1	TRBJ1-2	CASRGNQQGSNYGYTF	TGTGCCAGCAGGGGAAACCAACAGGGGTCTAACTATGGCTACACCTTC
NA	TRBV7-3	NA	TRBJ2-3	CASSLNAPPDTQYF	TGTGCCAGCAGCTTAAATGCCCCCCCTGATACGCAGTATTTT
NA	TRBV6-5	TRBD2	TRBJ2-5	CASGRAGAGETQYF	TGTGCCAGCGGAAGGGCGGGAGCGGGTGAGACCCAGTACTTC
NA	TRBV5-6	NA	TRBJ1-2	CASSLGLRGYTF	TGTGCCAGCAGCTTGGGCCTCAGGGGCTACACCTTC
NA	TRBV6-5	NA	TRBJ1-6	CASSYTGLPNNSPLHF	TGTGCCAGCAGTTACACAGGGCTCCCGAATAATTCACCCCTCCACTTT
NA	TRBV11-3	NA	TRBJ2-1	CASSLESTNFNEQFF	TGTGCCAGCAGCTTAGAGTCAACGAACTTCAATGAGCAGTTCTTC
once	TRBV27	NA	TRBJ2-7	CASRPFSGSTPAYEQYF	TGTGCCAGCAGGCCCTTCTCAGGGAGCACACCCGCCTACGAGCAGTACTTC
NA	TRBV5-1	TRBD1	TRBJ1-2	CASSPMGQGNYYGYTF	TGCGCCAGCAGCCCCATGGGACAGGGAAATTACTATGGCTACACCTTC
NA	TRBV11-3	NA	TRBJ2-2	CASSFKRGPPTGELFF	TGTGCCAGCAGCTTCAAGAGGGGCCCTCCGACCGGGGAGCTGTTTTTT
NA	TRBV11-2	NA	TRBJ1-1	CASSDLMNTEAFF	TGTGCCAGCAGCGATCTGATGAACACTGAAGCTTTCTTT
few	TRBV28	TRBD1	TRBJ1-5	CASSLGGTGGNQPQHF	TGTGCCAGCAGTTTAGGGGGGACAGGGGGCAATCAGCCCCAGCATTTT
NA	TRBV5-6	NA	TRBJ2-7	CASSLVPSATYEQYF	TGTGCCAGCAGCTTGGTCCCTAGCGCCACCTACGAGCAGTACTTC
NA	TRBV4-1	TRBD2	TRBJ2-3	CASSPWTSGRTDTQYF	TGCGCCAGCAGCCCGTGGACTAGCGGGAGGACAGATACGCAGTATTTT
NA	TRBV11-3	NA	TRBJ2-2	CASSPMAGELFF	TGTGCCAGCAGCCCAATGGCCGGGGAGCTGTTTTTT
NA	TRBV5-1	NA	TRBJ2-5	CASSPSRGEETQYF	TGCGCCAGCAGTCCGTCCAGGGGTGAGGAGACCCAGTACTTC
NA	TRBV5-4	NA	TRBJ2-7	CASSLRSVGEQYF	TGTGCCAGCAGCTTAAGATCCGTTGGGGAGCAGTACTTC
few	TRBV4-1	NA	TRBJ1-1	CASSEGANTEAFF	TGCGCCAGCAGCGAGGGTGCGAACACTGAAGCTTTCTTT
NA	TRBV28	NA	TRBJ2-2	CASSLWGGLRAGELFF	TGTGCCAGCAGTTTATGGGGCGGGCTCAGAGCCGGGGAGCTGTTTTTT
NA	TRBV4-2	NA	TRBJ1-5	CASSQWGDRLGNQPQHF	TGTGCCAGCAGCCAATGGGGAGACAGACTAGGTAATCAGCCCCAGCATTTT
NA	TRBV9	TRBD1	TRBJ2-4	CASSVGPGTGPRNIQYF	TGTGCCAGCAGCGTCGGTCCCGGGACAGGGCCCAGAAACATTCAGTACTTC
NA	TRBV7-2	TRBD1	TRBJ1-5	CASSFSTGGAQPQHF	TGTGCCAGCAGCTTTTCGACAGGGGGTGCTCAGCCCCAGCATTTT
NA	TRBV13	NA	TRBJ2-1	CASSLDGGLYNEQFF	TGTGCCAGCAGCTTGGACGGCGGGCTATACAATGAGCAGTTCTTC
NA	TRBV7-7	TRBD1	TRBJ2-1	CASSFDRGDEQFF	TGTGCTAGCAGCTTCGACAGGGGCGATGAGCAGTTCTTC
NA	TRBV5-1	NA	TRBJ1-5	CASSLDRGGSYSNQPQHF	TGCGCCAGCAGCTTGGATCGCGGAGGATCTTATAGCAATCAGCCCCAGCATTTT
once	TRBV9	TRBD2	TRBJ2-7	CASSGARTSPYEQYF	TGTGCCAGCAGCGGTGCCCGGACTAGCCCCTACGAGCAGTACTTC
NA	TRBV4-3	NA	TRBJ1-1	CASSQDRDGTEAFF	TGCGCCAGCAGCCAAGACAGGGACGGGACTGAAGCTTTCTTT
NA	TRBV19	TRBD1	TRBJ1-5	CASNRQGNNQPQHF	TGTGCCAGTAATAGACAGGGAAACAATCAGCCCCAGCATTTT
NA	TRBV6-1	TRBD2	TRBJ2-5	CASSLGLAGVETQYF	TGTGCCAGCAGTCTCGGACTAGCGGGAGTCGAGACCCAGTACTTC
few	TRBV4-2	NA	TRBJ1-1	CASSQDGIGRGAGAFF	TGTGCCAGCAGCCAAGATGGGATCGGTCGGGGCGCTGGGGCTTTCTTT
NA	TRBV7-2	NA	TRBJ1-1	CASSLGTNTEAFF	TGTGCCAGCAGCTTAGGGACAAACACTGAAGCTTTCTTT
NA	TRBV10-3	NA	TRBJ2-7	CAIARQVPYEQYF	TGTGCCATCGCAAGACAGGTCCCCTACGAGCAGTACTTC
once	TRBV9	NA	TRBJ1-3	CASSVEGIISGNTIYF	TGTGCCAGCAGCGTAGAAGGGATCATATCGGGAAACACCATATATTTT
NA	TRBV7-2	NA	TRBJ1-1	CASSLAVALNTEAFF	TGTGCCAGCAGCTTAGCGGTAGCCCTGAACACTGAAGCTTTCTTT
NA	TRBV28	TRBD1	TRBJ1-3	CASSDGTGGPGSGNTIYF	TGTGCCAGCAGTGACGGGACAGGGGGACCGGGCTCTGGAAACACCATATATTTT
NA	TRBV28	TRBD1	TRBJ1-5	CASRRQGSNQPQHF	TGTGCCAGCAGGCGACAGGGGAGCAATCAGCCCCAGCATTTT
NA	TRBV5-1	NA	TRBJ2-1	CASSLVANNEQFF	TGCGCCAGCAGCTTGGTAGCGAACAATGAGCAGTTCTTC